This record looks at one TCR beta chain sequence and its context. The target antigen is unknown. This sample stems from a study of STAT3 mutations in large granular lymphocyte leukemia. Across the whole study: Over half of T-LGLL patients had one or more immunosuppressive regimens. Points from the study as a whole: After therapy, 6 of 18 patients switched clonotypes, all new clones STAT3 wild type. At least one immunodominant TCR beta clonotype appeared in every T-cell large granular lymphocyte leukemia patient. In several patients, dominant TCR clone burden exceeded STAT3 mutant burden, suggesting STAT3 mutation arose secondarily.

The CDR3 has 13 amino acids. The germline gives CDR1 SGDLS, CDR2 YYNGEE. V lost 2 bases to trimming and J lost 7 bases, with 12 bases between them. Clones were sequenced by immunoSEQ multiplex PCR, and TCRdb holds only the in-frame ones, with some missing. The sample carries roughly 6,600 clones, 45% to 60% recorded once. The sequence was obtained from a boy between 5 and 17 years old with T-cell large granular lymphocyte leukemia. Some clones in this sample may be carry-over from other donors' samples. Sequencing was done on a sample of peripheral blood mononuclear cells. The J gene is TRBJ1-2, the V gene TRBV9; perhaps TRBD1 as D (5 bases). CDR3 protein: CASSVWIGAGYTF. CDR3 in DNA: TGTGCCAGCAGCGTGTGGATTGGGGCTGGCTACACCTTC.